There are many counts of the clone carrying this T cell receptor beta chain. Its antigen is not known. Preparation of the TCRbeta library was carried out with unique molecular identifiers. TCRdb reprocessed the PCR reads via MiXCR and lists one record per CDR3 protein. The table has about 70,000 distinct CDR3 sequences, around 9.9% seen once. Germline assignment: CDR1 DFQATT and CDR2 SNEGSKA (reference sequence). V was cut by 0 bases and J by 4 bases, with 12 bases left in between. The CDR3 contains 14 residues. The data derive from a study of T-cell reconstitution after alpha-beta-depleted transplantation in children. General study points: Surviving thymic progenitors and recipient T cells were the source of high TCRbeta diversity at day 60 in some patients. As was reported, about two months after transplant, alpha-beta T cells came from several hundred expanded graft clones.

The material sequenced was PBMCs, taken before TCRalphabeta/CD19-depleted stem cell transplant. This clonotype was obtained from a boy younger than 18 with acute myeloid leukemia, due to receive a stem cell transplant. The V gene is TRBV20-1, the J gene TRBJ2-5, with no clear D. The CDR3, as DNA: TGCAGTGCTAGAGAGGGTACAGTATTAGAGACCCAGTACTTC. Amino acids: CSAREGTVLETQYF.